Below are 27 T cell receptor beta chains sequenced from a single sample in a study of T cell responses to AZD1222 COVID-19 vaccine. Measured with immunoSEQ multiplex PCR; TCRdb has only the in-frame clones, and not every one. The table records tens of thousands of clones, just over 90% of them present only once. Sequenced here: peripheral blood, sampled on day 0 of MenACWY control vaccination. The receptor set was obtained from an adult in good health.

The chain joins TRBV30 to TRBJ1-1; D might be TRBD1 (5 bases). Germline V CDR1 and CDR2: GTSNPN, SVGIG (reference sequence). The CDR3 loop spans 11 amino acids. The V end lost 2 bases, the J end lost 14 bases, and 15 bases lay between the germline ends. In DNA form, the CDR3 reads TGTGCCTGGAGTTCCGGGGGGGTCATCTTCTTT. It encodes CAWSSGGVIFF.

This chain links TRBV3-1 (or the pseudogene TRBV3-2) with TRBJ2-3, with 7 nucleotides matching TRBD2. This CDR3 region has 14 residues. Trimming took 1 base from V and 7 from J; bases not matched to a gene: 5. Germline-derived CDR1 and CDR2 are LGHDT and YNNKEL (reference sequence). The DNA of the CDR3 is TGTGCCAGCAGCCAAGCATCTAGCGGCAATACGCAGTATTTT. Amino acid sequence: CASSQASSGNTQYF.

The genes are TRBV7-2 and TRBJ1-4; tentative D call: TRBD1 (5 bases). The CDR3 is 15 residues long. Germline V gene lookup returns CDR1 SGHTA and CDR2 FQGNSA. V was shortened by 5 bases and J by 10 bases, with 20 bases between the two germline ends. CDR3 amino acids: CASSPRRDPGGKLFF. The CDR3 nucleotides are TGTGCCAGCAGCCCCCGCCGGGACCCCGGAGGAAAACTGTTTTTT. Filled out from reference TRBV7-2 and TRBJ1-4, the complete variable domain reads GAGVSQSPSNKVTEKGKDVELRCDPISGHTALYWYRQSLGQGLEFLIYFQGNSAPDKSGLPSDRFSAERTGGSVSTLTIQRTQQEDSAVYLCASSPRRDPGGKLFFGSGTQLSVL.

The CDR3 region has the DNA TGTGCCAGTAGTAATATACTCCGGGGGCTCAATCAGCCCCAGCATTTT. It codes for CASSNILRGLNQPQHF. This sequence joins TRBV19 and TRBJ1-5; a possible D gene is TRBD1 (6 bases). The CDR3 totals 16 residues. The ends were cut back, 4 bases at V and 3 bases at J, with 16 bases in the middle. The germline gives CDR1 LNHDA, CDR2 SQIVND (reference sequence).

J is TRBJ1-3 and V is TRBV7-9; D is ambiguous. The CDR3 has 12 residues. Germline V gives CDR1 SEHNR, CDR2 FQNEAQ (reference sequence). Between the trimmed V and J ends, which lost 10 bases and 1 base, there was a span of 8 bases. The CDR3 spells CATVVSGNTIYF. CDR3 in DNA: TGTGCCACCGTGGTATCTGGAAACACCATATATTTT.

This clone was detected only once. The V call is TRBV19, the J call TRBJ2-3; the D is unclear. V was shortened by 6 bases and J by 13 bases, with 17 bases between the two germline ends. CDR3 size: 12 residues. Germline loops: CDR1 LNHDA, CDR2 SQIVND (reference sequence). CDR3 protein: CASRHARSEKYF. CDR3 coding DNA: TGTGCCAGTAGGCATGCCCGAAGCGAGAAGTATTTT.

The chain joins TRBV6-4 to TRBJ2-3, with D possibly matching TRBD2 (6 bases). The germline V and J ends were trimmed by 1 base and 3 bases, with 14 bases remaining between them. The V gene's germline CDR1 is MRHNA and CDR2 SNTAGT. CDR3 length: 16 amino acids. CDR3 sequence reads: CASSDFPGVGTDTQYF. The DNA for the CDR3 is TGTGCCAGCAGTGACTTCCCGGGAGTGGGTACAGATACGCAGTATTTT.

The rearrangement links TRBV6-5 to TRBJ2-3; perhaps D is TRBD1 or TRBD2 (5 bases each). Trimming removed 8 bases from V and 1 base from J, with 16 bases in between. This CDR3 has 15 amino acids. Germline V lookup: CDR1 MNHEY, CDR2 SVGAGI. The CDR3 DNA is TGTGCCAGCGGCCCCGCCGGGGCCGGCACAGATACGCAGTATTTT. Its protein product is CASGPAGAGTDTQYF.

CDR3 amino acids: CASSPLPPSIDPPGELFF. The DNA of the CDR3 is TGTGCCAGCTCACCACTGCCTCCTAGCATCGACCCCCCCGGGGAGCTGTTTTTT. V and J are TRBV18 and TRBJ2-2, with a tentative D call TRBD2 (5 bases). Germline CDR1 is KGHSH and CDR2 is LQKENI. Trimming removed 1 base at V and 6 bases at J, with 21 bases between. This CDR3 has 18 residues.

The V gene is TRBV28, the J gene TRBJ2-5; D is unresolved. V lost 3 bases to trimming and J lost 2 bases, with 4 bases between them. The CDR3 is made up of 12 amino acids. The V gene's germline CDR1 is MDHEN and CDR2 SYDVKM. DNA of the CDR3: TGTGCCAGCAGTTTTTTACAAGAGACCCAGTACTTC. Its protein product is CASSFLQETQYF.

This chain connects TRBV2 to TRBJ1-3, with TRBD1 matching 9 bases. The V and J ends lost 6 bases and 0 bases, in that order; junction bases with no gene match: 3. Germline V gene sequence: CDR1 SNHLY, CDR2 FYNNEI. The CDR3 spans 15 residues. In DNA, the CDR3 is TGTGCCAGCAGGGGGACAGGGATCTCTGGAAACACCATATATTTT. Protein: CASRGTGISGNTIYF.

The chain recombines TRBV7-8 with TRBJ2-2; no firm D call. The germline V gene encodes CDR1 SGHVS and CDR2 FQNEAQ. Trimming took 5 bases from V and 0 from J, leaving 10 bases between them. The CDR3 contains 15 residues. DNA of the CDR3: TGTGCCAGCAGCCTTAAGGGATCGAACACCGGGGAGCTGTTTTTT. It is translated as CASSLKGSNTGELFF.

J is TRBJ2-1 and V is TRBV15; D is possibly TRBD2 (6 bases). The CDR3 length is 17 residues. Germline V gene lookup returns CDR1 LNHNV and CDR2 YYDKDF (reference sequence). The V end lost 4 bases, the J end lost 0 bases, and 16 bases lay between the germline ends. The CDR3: CATSIGPDGSSYNEQFF. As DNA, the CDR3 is TGTGCCACCAGCATTGGTCCGGACGGGAGCTCCTACAATGAGCAGTTCTTC.

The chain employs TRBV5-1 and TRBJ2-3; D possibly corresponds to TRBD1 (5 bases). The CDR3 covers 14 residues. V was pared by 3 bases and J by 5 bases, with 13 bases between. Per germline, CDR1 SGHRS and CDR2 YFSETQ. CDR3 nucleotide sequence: TGCGCCAGCAGCTCCCAGTCCAGGGTAGATACGCAGTATTTT. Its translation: CASSSQSRVDTQYF.

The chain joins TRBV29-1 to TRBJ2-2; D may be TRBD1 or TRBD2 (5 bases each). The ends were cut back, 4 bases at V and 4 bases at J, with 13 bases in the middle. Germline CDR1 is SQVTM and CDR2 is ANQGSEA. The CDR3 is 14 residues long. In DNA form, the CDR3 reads TGCAGCGTTGGGCAGGGAGTGGTCACCGGGGAGCTGTTTTTT. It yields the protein CSVGQGVVTGELFF.

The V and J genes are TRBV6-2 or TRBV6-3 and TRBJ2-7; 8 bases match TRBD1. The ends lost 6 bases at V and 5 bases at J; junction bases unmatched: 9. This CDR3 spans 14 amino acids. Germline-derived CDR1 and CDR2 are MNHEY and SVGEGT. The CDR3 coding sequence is TGTGCCAGCAGCCGCCCAGACAGGGGCGACGAGCAGTACTTC. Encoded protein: CASSRPDRGDEQYF.

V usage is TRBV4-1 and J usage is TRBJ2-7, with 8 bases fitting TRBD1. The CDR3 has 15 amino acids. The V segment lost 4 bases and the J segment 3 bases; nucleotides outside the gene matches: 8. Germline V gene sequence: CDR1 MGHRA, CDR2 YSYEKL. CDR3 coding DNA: TGCGCCAGCAGCCGAGGACAGGGCGCAGACTACGAGCAGTACTTC. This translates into CASSRGQGADYEQYF.

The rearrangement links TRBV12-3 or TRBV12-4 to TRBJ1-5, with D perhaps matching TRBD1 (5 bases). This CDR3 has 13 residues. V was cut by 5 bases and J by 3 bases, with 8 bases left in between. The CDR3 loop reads CASSQDNNQPQHF. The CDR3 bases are TGTGCCAGCAGTCAGGACAACAATCAGCCCCAGCATTTT.

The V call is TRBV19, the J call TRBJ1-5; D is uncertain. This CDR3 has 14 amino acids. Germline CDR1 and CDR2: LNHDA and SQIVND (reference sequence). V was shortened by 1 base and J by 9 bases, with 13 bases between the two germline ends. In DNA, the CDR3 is TGTGCCAGTAGTATAGTTGTGACATCAGGGCCCCAGCATTTT. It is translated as CASSIVVTSGPQHF.

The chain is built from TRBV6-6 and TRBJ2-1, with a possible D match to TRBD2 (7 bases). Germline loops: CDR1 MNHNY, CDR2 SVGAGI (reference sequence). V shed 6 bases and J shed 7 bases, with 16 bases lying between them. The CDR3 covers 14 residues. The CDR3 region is CASSPKGGKNEQFF. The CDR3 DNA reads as TGTGCCAGCAGCCCCAAGGGGGGGAAGAATGAGCAGTTCTTC.

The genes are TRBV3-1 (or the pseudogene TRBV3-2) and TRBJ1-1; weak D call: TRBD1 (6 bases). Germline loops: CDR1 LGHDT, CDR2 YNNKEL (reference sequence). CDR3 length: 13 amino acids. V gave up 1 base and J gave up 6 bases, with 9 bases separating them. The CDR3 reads CASSQVQGAEAFF. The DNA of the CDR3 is TGTGCCAGCAGCCAAGTACAGGGAGCTGAAGCTTTCTTT.

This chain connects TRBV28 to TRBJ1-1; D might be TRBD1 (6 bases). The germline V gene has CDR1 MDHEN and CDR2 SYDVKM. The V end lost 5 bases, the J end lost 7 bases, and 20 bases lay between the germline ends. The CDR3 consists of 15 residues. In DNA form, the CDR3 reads TGTGCCAGCAGTCTAAGAGGGGACGACAGGCGTGAAGCTTTCTTT. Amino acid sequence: CASSLRGDDRREAFF. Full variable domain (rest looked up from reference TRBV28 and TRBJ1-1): DVKVTQSSRYLVKRTGEKVFLECVQDMDHENMFWYRQDPGLGLRLIYFSYDVKMKEKGDIPEGYSVSREKKERFSLILESASTNQTSMYLCASSLRGDDRREAFFGQGTRLTVV.

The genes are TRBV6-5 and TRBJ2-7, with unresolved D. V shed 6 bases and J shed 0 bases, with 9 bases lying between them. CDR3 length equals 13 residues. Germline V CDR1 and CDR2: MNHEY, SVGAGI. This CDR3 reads CASSLDGSYEQYF. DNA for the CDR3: TGTGCCAGCAGCCTGGACGGCTCCTACGAGCAGTACTTC.

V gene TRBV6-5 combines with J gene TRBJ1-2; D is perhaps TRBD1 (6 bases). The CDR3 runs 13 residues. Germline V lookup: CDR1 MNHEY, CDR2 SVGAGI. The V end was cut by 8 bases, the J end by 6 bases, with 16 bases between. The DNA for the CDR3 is TGTGCCAGCGGCGGCAGGGGTTTTGATGGCTACACCTTC. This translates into CASGGRGFDGYTF.

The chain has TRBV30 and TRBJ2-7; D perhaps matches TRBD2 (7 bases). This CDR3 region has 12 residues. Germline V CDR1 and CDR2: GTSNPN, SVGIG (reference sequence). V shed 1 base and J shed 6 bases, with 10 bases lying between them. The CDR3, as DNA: TGTGCCTGGAGTGGGGGGGGCGGCGAGCAGTACTTC. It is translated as CAWSGGGGEQYF. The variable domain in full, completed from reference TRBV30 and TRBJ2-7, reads SQTIHQWPATLVQPVGSPLSLECTVEGTSNPNLYWYRQAAGRGLQLLFYSVGIGQISSEVPQNLSASRPQDRQFILSSKKLLLSDSGFYLCAWSGGGGEQYFGPGTRLTVT.

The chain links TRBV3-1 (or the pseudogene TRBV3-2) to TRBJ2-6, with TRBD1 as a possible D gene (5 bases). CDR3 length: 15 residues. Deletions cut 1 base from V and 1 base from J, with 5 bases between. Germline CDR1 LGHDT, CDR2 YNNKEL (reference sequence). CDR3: CASSQAGSGANVLTF. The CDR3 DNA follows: TGTGCCAGCAGCCAAGCAGGGTCTGGGGCCAACGTCCTGACTTTC.

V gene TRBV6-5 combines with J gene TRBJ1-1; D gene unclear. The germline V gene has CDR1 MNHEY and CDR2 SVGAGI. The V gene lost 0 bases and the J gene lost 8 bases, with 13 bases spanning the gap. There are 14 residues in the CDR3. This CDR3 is CASSYSSMQPEAFF. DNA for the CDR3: TGTGCCAGCAGTTACTCGAGTATGCAGCCCGAAGCTTTCTTT.